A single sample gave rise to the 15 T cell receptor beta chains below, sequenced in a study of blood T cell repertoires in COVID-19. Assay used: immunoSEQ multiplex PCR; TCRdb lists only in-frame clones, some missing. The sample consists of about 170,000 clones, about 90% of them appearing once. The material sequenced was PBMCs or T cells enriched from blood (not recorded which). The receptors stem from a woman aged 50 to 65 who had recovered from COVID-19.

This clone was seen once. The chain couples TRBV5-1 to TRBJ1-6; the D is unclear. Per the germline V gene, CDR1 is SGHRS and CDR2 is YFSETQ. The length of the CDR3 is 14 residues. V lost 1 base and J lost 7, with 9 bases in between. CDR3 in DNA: TGCGCCAGCAGCTTGATCAGCGGGAATTCACCCCTCCACTTT. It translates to CASSLISGNSPLHF.

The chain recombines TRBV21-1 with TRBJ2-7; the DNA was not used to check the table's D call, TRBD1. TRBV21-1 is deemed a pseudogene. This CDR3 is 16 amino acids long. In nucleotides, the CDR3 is TGTGCCAGCAGCAAAGTAACGTCAGGGGGTTTATACGAGCAGTACTTC. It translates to CASSKVTSGGLYEQYF.

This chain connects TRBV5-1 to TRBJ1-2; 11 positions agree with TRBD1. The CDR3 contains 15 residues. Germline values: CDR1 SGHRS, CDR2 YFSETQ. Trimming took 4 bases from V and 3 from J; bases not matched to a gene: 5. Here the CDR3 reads CASSQRTGGDYGYTF. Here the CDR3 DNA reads TGCGCCAGCAGCCAGCGGACAGGGGGCGACTATGGCTACACCTTC.

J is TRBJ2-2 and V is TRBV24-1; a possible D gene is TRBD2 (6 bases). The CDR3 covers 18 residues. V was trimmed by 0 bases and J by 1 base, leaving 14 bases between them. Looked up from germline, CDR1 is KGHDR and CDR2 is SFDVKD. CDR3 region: CATSDLPGVEGNTGELFF. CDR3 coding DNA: TGTGCCACCAGTGATTTGCCGGGGGTCGAGGGGAACACCGGGGAGCTGTTTTTT.

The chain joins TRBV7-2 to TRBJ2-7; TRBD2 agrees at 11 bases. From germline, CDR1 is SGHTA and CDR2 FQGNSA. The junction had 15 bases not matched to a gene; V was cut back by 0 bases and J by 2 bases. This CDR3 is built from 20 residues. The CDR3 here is CASSLAYQASGRRATYEQYF. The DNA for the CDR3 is TGTGCCAGCAGCTTAGCGTATCAGGCTAGCGGGAGGAGGGCAACCTACGAGCAGTACTTC.

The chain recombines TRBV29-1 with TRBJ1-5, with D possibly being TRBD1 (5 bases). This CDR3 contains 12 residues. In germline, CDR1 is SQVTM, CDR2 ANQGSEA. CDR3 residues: CAAGRLSEPQHF. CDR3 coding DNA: TGCGCGGCAGGGCGGTTAAGTGAGCCCCAGCATTTT.

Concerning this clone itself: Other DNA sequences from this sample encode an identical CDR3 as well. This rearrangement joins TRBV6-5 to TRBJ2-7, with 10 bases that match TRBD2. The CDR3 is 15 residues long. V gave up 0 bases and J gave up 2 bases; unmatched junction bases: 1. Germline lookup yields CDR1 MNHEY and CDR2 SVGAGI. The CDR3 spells CASSYSTSGTYEQYF. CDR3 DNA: TGTGCCAGCAGTTACTCCACTAGCGGGACCTACGAGCAGTACTTC.

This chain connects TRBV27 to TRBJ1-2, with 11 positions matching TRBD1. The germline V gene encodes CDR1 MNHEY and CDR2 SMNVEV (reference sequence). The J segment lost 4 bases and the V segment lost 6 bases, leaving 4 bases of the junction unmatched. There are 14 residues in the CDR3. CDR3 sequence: CASSLGQGAYGYTF. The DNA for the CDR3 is TGTGCCAGCAGCCTCGGACAGGGGGCCTATGGCTACACCTTC.

The CDR3 loop is CASSFEREAPYNEQFF. The CDR3 bases are TGTGCCAGCAGCTTTGAGCGGGAGGCCCCCTACAATGAGCAGTTCTTC. This chain connects TRBV7-2 to TRBJ2-1; 9 nucleotides agree with TRBD2. The CDR3 extends over 16 amino acids. CDR1 SGHTA and CDR2 FQGNSA come from the germline V gene. J gave up 2 bases and V 3 bases, and 5 bases lay outside the gene matches.

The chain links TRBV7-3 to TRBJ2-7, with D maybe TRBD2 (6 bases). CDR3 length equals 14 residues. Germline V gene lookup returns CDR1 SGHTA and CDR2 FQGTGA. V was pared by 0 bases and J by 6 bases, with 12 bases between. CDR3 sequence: CASSLTGGVGEQYF. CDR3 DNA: TGTGCCAGCAGCTTAACAGGCGGGGTCGGCGAGCAGTACTTC.

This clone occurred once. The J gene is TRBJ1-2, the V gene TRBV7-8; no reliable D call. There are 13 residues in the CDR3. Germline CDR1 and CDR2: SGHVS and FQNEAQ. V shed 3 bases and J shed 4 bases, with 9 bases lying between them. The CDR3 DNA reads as TGTGCCAGCAGCTTCCGGGAACCCTATGGCTACACCTTC. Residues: CASSFREPYGYTF.

This CDR3 is CASSRTGNGQETQYF. DNA for the CDR3: TGTGCCAGCAGTAGGACGGGGAATGGGCAAGAGACCCAGTACTTC. The J gene is TRBJ2-5, the V gene TRBV6-4, with D possibly being TRBD2 (5 bases). V was shortened by 5 bases and J by 2 bases, with 15 bases between the two germline ends. The CDR3 totals 15 residues. Germline V gene data show CDR1 as MRHNA and CDR2 as SNTAGT.

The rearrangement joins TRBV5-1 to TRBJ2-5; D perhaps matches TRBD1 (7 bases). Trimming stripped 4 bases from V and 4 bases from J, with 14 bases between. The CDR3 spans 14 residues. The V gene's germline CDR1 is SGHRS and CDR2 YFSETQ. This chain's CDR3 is CASSTRGVAETQYF. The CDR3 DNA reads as TGCGCCAGCAGCACCAGGGGGGTGGCAGAGACCCAGTACTTC.

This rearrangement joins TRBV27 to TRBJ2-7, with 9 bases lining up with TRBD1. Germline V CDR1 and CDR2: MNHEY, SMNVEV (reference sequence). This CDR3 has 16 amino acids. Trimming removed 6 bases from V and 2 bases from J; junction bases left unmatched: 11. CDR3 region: CASSRDRAVKPYEQYF. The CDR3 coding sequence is TGTGCCAGCAGCCGGGACAGGGCGGTCAAACCCTACGAGCAGTACTTC.

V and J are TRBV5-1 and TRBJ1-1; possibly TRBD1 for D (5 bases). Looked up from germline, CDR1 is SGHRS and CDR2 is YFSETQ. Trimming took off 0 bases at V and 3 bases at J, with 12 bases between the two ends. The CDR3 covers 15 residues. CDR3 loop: CASSLVIPGDTEAFF. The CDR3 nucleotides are TGCGCCAGCAGCTTGGTGATACCGGGGGACACTGAAGCTTTCTTT.